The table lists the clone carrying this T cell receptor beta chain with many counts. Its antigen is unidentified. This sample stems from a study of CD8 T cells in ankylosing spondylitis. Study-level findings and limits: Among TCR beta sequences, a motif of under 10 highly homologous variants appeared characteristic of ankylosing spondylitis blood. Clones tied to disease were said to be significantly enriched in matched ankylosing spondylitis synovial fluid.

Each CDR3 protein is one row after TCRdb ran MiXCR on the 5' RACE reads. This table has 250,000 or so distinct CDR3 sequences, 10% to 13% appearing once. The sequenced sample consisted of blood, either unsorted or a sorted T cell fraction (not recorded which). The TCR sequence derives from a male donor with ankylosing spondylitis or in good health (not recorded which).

The CDR3 is CASSYSTSGGLPSTDTQYF. DNA of the CDR3: TGTGCCAGCAGTTACTCGACTAGCGGGGGGCTCCCTAGCACAGATACGCAGTATTTT. The chain employs TRBV6-5 and TRBJ2-3; the match to TRBD2 covers 13 bases. Germline V lookup: CDR1 MNHEY, CDR2 SVGAGI. J gave up 0 bases and V 0 bases, and 6 bases lay outside the gene matches. The CDR3 consists of 19 residues.